A single TCR beta chain is shown here with its context. What antigen it recognizes has not been identified. No per-base quality is available; no much larger clone lies one base away. This sample is part of a study of blood T cell repertoires in COVID-19 (dated by TCRdb to the early 2020s). For the wider study: Samples from collaborators originated in the United States, Italy and Spain and spanned both the acute and convalescent phases of COVID-19. The material from the prospective study consisted of cDNA or gDNA derived from T cells, B-cell-depleted T cells, or PBMCs. Deeply sampled blood TCRbeta repertoires from subjects exposed to, actively infected with, or recovered from COVID-19 were included in the dataset. The repertoires were released in a freely available public database intended as a resource for research on the immune response to SARS-CoV-2. Samples were obtained from the ongoing ImmuneRACE study (first 160 participants) and from approximately 1,200 subjects provided by 6 global collaborators. The sample metadata nearly always contained a de-identified subject ID, COVID-19 status, age in years and sex. Where HLA class I and class II types were available, the types were taken from metadata supplied by the sample provider, not from assay-based typing.

TCRbeta CDR3 regions were amplified from genomic DNA using the immunoSEQ Assay, a bias-controlled multiplex PCR. On the study's bioinformatics: Nucleated cell counts per sample were estimated from amplification of reference gene primers within the assay. To quantify the absolute abundance of each unique TCRbeta CDR3 rearrangement, sequence reads were collapsed and filtered. For each sample, productive Simpson clonality was calculated as the square root of Simpson's diversity index across productive rearrangements. Imported from immuneACCESS, the table was reduced by TCRdb to in-frame sequences with V and J called. These copies leave out some clones; in studies compared against another copy, an unresolved V gene accounts for under half, and the cause of the remainder is not known. V, J and clone size reflect that table, while D and trimming were determined from the DNA. Counted in this sample were some 350,000 clones; 80% to 90% of them appeared once. The ten largest clones represent less than 6.5% of the sample.

In the prospective study, participants were about 18 to 100 years old, resided in 24 geographic areas of the United States, and were enrolled through a virtual design. Cohort assignment in the prospective study relied on participant-reported clinical history from a screening survey and a study questionnaire. Recovered participants in ImmuneRACE Cohort 3 were defined as having two consecutive negative NP/OP PCR tests, clearance from a healthcare professional, or resolution of symptoms. In the prospective study, mobile phlebotomists collected whole blood, serum and a nasopharyngeal or oropharyngeal swab from each participant. Over an approximately 2-month period, participants in the prospective study had the option of providing additional blood draws and questionnaires. Before DNA extraction, blood samples from the prospective study were shipped at room temperature or frozen. The full study reports these points: The quantity of clinical and demographic metadata differed by source and by participant and was supplied without curation.

CDR1 is given as SGHNT and CDR2 as YYREEE, both from the germline V gene (reference sequence). V lost 1 base and J lost 4 bases, and the count of bases not matched to a germline gene is 18. Its CDR3 holds 20 amino acids, cysteine through phenylalanine. Just the 60-base CDR3 DNA is kept, in frame starting at base 1. Here the chain combines TRBV5-4 and TRBJ1-5, and TRBD1 aligns with 9 junction nucleotides. Sequencing was carried out using PBMCs or T cells enriched from blood (not recorded which). This receptor was taken from a man younger than 40 who had recovered from COVID-19. The nucleotide sequence is given as TGTGCCAGCAGCTTGTGCTCCGGTGCCACCGGGACAGGGTTTAATCAGCCCCAGCATTTT. This yields the protein CASSLCSGATGTGFNQPQHF.